This record concerns one T cell receptor beta chain sequence. Antigen: not known. Method: immunoSEQ multiplex PCR; TCRdb's copy keeps in-frame clones and lacks some. The sample consists of millions of clones, more than 80% of them appearing once. The data derive from a study of shared clonotypes between healthy human individuals. The CDR3 contains 14 residues. The germline V gene encodes CDR1 MGHDK and CDR2 SYGVNS. With 7 bases removed from V and 2 bases from J, the gap between germline ends came to 11 bases. CD45RA-negative memory and CD45RA+ naive subsets were split from the CD4+ cells. Overall study results and limits: Estimated richness values were generally larger in naive subsets than in memory subsets. The generation probabilities recorded for non-shared clonotypes fell below those of clonotypes shared by all four donors. Large sequencing depth failed to make sorted-subset sequencing complete, rarefaction showed.

This chain joins TRBV25-1 and TRBJ2-2; D could derive from TRBD1 or TRBD2 (5 bases each). Sequencing input: naive CD4+ T cells from PBMCs. Noted subset: CD45RA+ positively selected. The sequence came from a man aged 18 to 29 in good health. Some clones in this sample may be carry-over from other donors' samples. The CDR3 nucleotides read TGTGCCAGCACAGGGACCTTCAACACCGGGGAGCTGTTTTTT. Its translation is CASTGTFNTGELFF.